Below, 29 T cell receptor beta chains from the same sample are listed, as sequenced in a study of CD8 T cells in Susac syndrome. cDNA came from around 0.5 to 1 ug RNA primed by random hexamers. MiXCR was run by TCRdb on the immunoSEQ multiplex PCR reads, yielding one entry per CDR3 protein. The sample contains around 170,000 distinct CDR3 sequences, about 94% of which appear only once. The sequencing sample was made of CD4+ T cells from PBMCs. The receptors come from a human donor with Susac syndrome.

This clonotype was found once. The V and J genes are TRBV30 and TRBJ2-7; 11 nucleotides agree with TRBD2. Germline CDR1 is GTSNPN and CDR2 is SVGIG (reference sequence). This CDR3 contains 12 residues. V was clipped by 6 bases and J by 3 bases; unmatched bases: 1. For the CDR3, the DNA is TGTGCCTGCACTAGCGGGGGCTACGAGCAGTACTTC. Translation: CACTSGGYEQYF.

This chain joins TRBV12-3 or TRBV12-4 and TRBJ1-6; D unresolved. CDR3 length: 11 amino acids. The V end was cut by 6 bases, the J end by 11 bases, with 8 bases between. For the CDR3, the DNA is TGTGCCAGCAGCTTACGACCACCCCTCCACTTT. Translation gives CASSLRPPLHF.

CDR3 region: CASSLDGTGGADTQYF. The CDR3 DNA is TGCGCCAGCAGCCTGGACGGGACAGGGGGGGCAGATACGCAGTATTTT. The chain carries TRBV5-1 and TRBJ2-3; the match to TRBD1 covers 11 bases. V shed 4 bases, J shed 4 bases, and the junction held 8 bases outside the gene matches. Germline V gene lookup returns CDR1 SGHRS and CDR2 YFSETQ. There are 16 residues in the CDR3.

The V call is TRBV7-8, the J call TRBJ1-2, with unresolved D. V dropped 2 bases and J dropped 3 bases, with 10 bases sitting between them. The CDR3 length is 14 residues. CDR1 is SGHVS, CDR2 FQNEAQ, per germline. CDR3 residues: CASSLTDSDYGYTF. CDR3 DNA sequence: TGTGCCAGCAGCTTAACAGATTCTGACTATGGCTACACCTTC.

V is TRBV3-1 and J is TRBJ2-7; 10 bases map to TRBD2. With 3 bases clipped from V and 3 bases from J, the junction kept 2 bases outside the gene matches. CDR3 length: 14 amino acids. Germline CDR1 is LGHDT and CDR2 is YNNKEL (reference sequence). The CDR3 nucleotides read TGTGCCAGCAGCCAGATAGCGGGAGGCTACGAGCAGTACTTC. As protein: CASSQIAGGYEQYF.

The J gene is TRBJ2-3, the V gene TRBV30, with 9 bases lining up with TRBD2. The CDR3 extends over 16 amino acids. V trimming: 5 bases; J trimming: 3 bases; junction bases outside the gene matches: 12. CDR1 is GTSNPN and CDR2 is SVGIG in the germline V gene (reference sequence). Here the CDR3 reads CAWAQPSGLATDTQYF. The CDR3 coding sequence is TGTGCCTGGGCACAACCGTCGGGACTAGCTACAGATACGCAGTATTTT.

The chain is built from TRBV19 and TRBJ2-7; a weak D match, TRBD2 (5 bases). The CDR3 sequence is 13 residues long. V gave up 2 bases and J gave up 3 bases, with 8 bases separating them. Germline V gene lookup returns CDR1 LNHDA and CDR2 SQIVND (reference sequence). CDR3 region: CASSIRLYYEQYF. The DNA for the CDR3 is TGTGCCAGTAGTATAAGACTATACTACGAGCAGTACTTC.

The chain recombines TRBV10-3 with TRBJ2-5; D is uncertain. Germline V CDR1 and CDR2: ENHRY, SYGVKD. This CDR3 is 13 amino acids long. The ends were cut back, 3 bases at V and 2 bases at J, with 7 bases in the middle. The CDR3 DNA reads as TGTGCCATCAGTGAACACCCACAAGAGACCCAGTACTTC. Translated, it gives CAISEHPQETQYF.

V is TRBV30 and J is TRBJ1-2; D unclear. V was pared by 5 bases and J by 11 bases, with 21 bases between. The germline CDR1 and CDR2 sequences are GTSNPN and SVGIG (reference sequence). The CDR3 length is 13 residues. The CDR3 loop reads CAWGSGGKLRYTF. The DNA of the CDR3 is TGTGCCTGGGGGTCTGGAGGAAAACTACGTTACACCTTC.

The V gene is TRBV5-1, the J gene TRBJ2-7; tentative D call: TRBD2 (6 bases). There are 14 residues in the CDR3. The germline gives CDR1 SGHRS, CDR2 YFSETQ. With 0 bases removed from V and 4 bases from J, the gap between germline ends came to 11 bases. The CDR3 DNA reads as TGCGCCAGCAGCTTGGAACTAGCCGGGTACGAGCAGTACTTC. Its protein is CASSLELAGYEQYF.

The V call is TRBV20-1, the J call TRBJ2-3, with TRBD2 as a possible D gene (7 bases). The CDR3 length is 13 residues. CDR1 DFQATT and CDR2 SNEGSKA come from the germline V gene (reference sequence). Trimming stripped 5 bases from V and 5 bases from J, with 14 bases between. CDR3 protein: CSAYRGAEDTQYF. The CDR3 region has the DNA TGCAGTGCTTATCGGGGGGCGGAAGATACGCAGTATTTT.

The rearrangement joins TRBV7-8 to TRBJ1-1; no firm D call. From germline, CDR1 is SGHVS and CDR2 FQNEAQ. V was shortened by 0 bases and J by 1 base, with 6 bases between the two germline ends. This CDR3 is 14 amino acids long. The chain's CDR3 is CASSLALANTEAFF. The CDR3 DNA follows: TGTGCCAGCAGCTTAGCCCTGGCGAACACTGAAGCTTTCTTT.

The V and J genes are TRBV6-2 or TRBV6-3 and TRBJ2-7; no clear D gene. V lost 4 bases and J lost 2, with 3 bases in between. This CDR3 comprises 11 residues. Germline loops: CDR1 MNHEY, CDR2 SVGEGT. The CDR3 DNA reads TGTGCCAGCAGTTCCGCCTACGAGCAGTACTTC. Encoded protein: CASSSAYEQYF.

V is TRBV12-3 or TRBV12-4 and J is TRBJ2-7; 7 nucleotides line up with TRBD1. Germline trimming cut 1 base from V and 6 bases from J; bases unmatched to any gene: 0. This CDR3 spans 12 amino acids. This CDR3 is CASSLDRGEQYF. The CDR3 DNA reads as TGTGCCAGCAGTTTAGACAGGGGCGAGCAGTACTTC.

The chain joins TRBV4-3 to TRBJ1-2, with no clear D. V was trimmed by 0 bases and J by 2 bases, leaving 7 bases between them. Germline CDR1 is LGHNA and CDR2 is YSLEER. CDR3 size: 14 residues. The CDR3 coding sequence is TGCGCCAGCAGCCAAGAGGTTCTCAACTATGGCTACACCTTC. As protein: CASSQEVLNYGYTF.

The chain is built from TRBV14 and TRBJ2-1; D ambiguous. Trimming took off 2 bases at V and 7 bases at J, with 18 bases between the two ends. Germline assignment: CDR1 SGHDN and CDR2 FVKESK. The CDR3 has 16 amino acids. As DNA, the CDR3 is TGTGCCAGCAGCCAACCCGTAAACCTAGGGATTAATGAGCAGTTCTTC. It is translated as CASSQPVNLGINEQFF.

The rearrangement joins TRBV7-9 to TRBJ1-5; unclear D gene. Per germline, CDR1 SEHNR and CDR2 FQNEAQ (reference sequence). The CDR3 totals 19 residues. Deletions cut 5 bases from V and 3 bases from J, with 26 bases between. CDR3 DNA: TGTGCCAGCAGCCGCGGGCGTGGGCAACCCGGATTCTCCAATCAGCCCCAGCATTTT. Translation gives CASSRGRGQPGFSNQPQHF.

The chain is built from TRBV5-4 and TRBJ1-5; D may be TRBD1 (6 bases). CDR1 is SGHNT, CDR2 YYREEE, per germline (reference sequence). V was clipped by 2 bases and J by 2 bases, with 11 bases between them. This CDR3 is built from 15 residues. CDR3 sequence reads: CASSFWGGGNQPQHF. Written as DNA, the CDR3 is TGTGCCAGCAGCTTTTGGGGGGGCGGCAATCAGCCCCAGCATTTT.

The V gene is TRBV12-3 or TRBV12-4, the J gene TRBJ2-7; the D gene is possibly TRBD1 (5 bases). The CDR3 contains 14 residues. The ends were cut back, 7 bases at V and 2 bases at J, with 15 bases in the middle. The CDR3 loop reads CASTETVPPYEQYF. The CDR3 DNA reads TGTGCCAGCACCGAGACAGTTCCCCCCTACGAGCAGTACTTC.

The rearrangement links TRBV24-1 to TRBJ2-3; the D gene is possibly TRBD2 (6 bases). V lost 7 bases and J lost 2, with 12 bases in between. This CDR3 has 14 amino acids. Looked up from germline, CDR1 is KGHDR and CDR2 is SFDVKD. The CDR3 DNA reads TGTGCCACCAGAAGGCGGGGAGACACAGATACGCAGTATTTT. Translation gives CATRRRGDTDTQYF.

This sequence joins TRBV7-8 and TRBJ1-4; D not certain. Per the germline V gene, CDR1 is SGHVS and CDR2 is FQNEAQ. V lost 0 bases to trimming and J lost 1 base, with 15 bases between them. The CDR3 extends over 18 amino acids. The CDR3 loop reads CASSLARTLTRTNEKLFF. CDR3 DNA: TGTGCCAGCAGCTTAGCGCGGACTTTAACCCGAACTAATGAAAAACTGTTTTTT.

The V gene is TRBV20-1, the J gene TRBJ2-5; perhaps TRBD2 as D (6 bases). Germline V CDR1 and CDR2: DFQATT, SNEGSKA (reference sequence). This CDR3 contains 15 residues. Trimming pared 5 bases from V and 1 base from J, leaving 17 bases between. CDR3 DNA: TGCAGTGCTCTCGGGGGTCGCGGATCCCAAGAGACCCAGTACTTC. Amino acids: CSALGGRGSQETQYF.

The chain uses TRBV4-2 and TRBJ2-7; D perhaps matches TRBD1 (6 bases). Trimming cost V 1 base and J 5 bases, with 9 bases left between them. The CDR3 is made up of 13 amino acids. CDR1 is LGHNA, CDR2 YNFKEQ, per germline. The CDR3 sequence: CASSQGGGHEQYF. The CDR3 DNA is TGTGCCAGCAGCCAAGGTGGGGGCCACGAGCAGTACTTC.

This chain joins TRBV29-1 and TRBJ2-2; 10 nucleotides align to TRBD2. The CDR3 runs 17 residues. Trimming removed 6 bases from V and 7 bases from J; junction bases left unmatched: 17. Germline V gives CDR1 SQVTM, CDR2 ANQGSEA. CDR3 in amino acids: CSVGLAGAPSGVGELFF. In nucleotides, the CDR3 is TGCAGCGTGGGCCTAGCGGGGGCCCCCTCTGGGGTCGGGGAGCTGTTTTTT.

This clonotype came up a few times. The DNA of the CDR3 is TGTGCCAGCAGTTTAGGACAGATAAACACTGAAGCTTTCTTT. The encoded protein is CASSLGQINTEAFF. This chain links TRBV12-3 or TRBV12-4 with TRBJ1-1; TRBD1 might be the D (5 bases). The CDR3 extends over 14 amino acids. Trimming took 1 base from V and 2 from J, leaving 8 bases between them.

The chain employs TRBV3-1 and TRBJ1-5, with unresolved D. Germline assignment: CDR1 LGHDT and CDR2 YNNKEL (reference sequence). The V end lost 5 bases, the J end lost 0 bases, and 2 bases lay between the germline ends. The CDR3 is made up of 12 amino acids. Here the CDR3 reads CASSDSNQPQHF. The DNA for the CDR3 is TGTGCCAGCAGCGATAGCAATCAGCCCCAGCATTTT.

J is TRBJ2-1 and V is TRBV5-1, with D possibly matching TRBD1 (7 bases). The CDR3 consists of 16 residues. The V gene lost 5 bases and the J gene lost 0 bases, with 15 bases spanning the gap. Germline values: CDR1 SGHRS, CDR2 YFSETQ. The CDR3 nucleotides are TGCGCCAGCAGTTACCAGGGGGGACGCTCCTACAATGAGCAGTTCTTC. Protein product: CASSYQGGRSYNEQFF.

The chain carries TRBV18 and TRBJ2-1; perhaps TRBD2 as D (6 bases). CDR3 length: 14 amino acids. Trimming took off 3 bases at V and 3 bases at J, with 9 bases between the two ends. Germline V gives CDR1 KGHSH, CDR2 LQKENI. The CDR3 spells CASSPLAVYNEQFF. CDR3 nucleotides: TGTGCCAGCTCACCCTTAGCGGTCTACAATGAGCAGTTCTTC.

V gene TRBV9 combines with J gene TRBJ2-5; D is undetermined. This CDR3 comprises 14 residues. The germline V and J ends were trimmed by 4 bases and 4 bases, with 14 bases remaining between them. The germline gives CDR1 SGDLS, CDR2 YYNGEE. The CDR3 sequence: CASSQTPSGETQYF. CDR3 DNA: TGTGCCAGCAGCCAGACTCCCTCAGGAGAGACCCAGTACTTC.